This T cell receptor beta chain appears in the sequencing data of a study of blood T cell repertoires in COVID-19. About the research overall: Samples of COVID-19 (acute and convalescent) were obtained from the United States, Italy and Spain. From T cells, B-cell-depleted T cells, or PBMCs came the material, which was cDNA or gDNA.

The CDR3 runs 15 residues. From germline, CDR1 is MNHEY and CDR2 SVGAGI. Unmatched junction bases numbered 5, after V lost 2 bases and J lost 5 bases. Only in-frame clones appear in the TCRdb table, and some are missing; sequencing was by immunoSEQ multiplex PCR. Of 120,000 to 150,000 clones in the sample, around 85% were seen once. Sequences were obtained from peripheral blood. The V and J genes are TRBV6-5 and TRBJ2-2, with 7 bases fitting TRBD1. This clonotype was sampled from a woman in her sixties or seventies with COVID-19, enrolled during active disease. CDR3 nucleotides: TGTGCCAGCAGTTACGCTCCGGACAGGACCGGGGAGCTGTTTTTT. This encodes CASSYAPDRTGELFF.